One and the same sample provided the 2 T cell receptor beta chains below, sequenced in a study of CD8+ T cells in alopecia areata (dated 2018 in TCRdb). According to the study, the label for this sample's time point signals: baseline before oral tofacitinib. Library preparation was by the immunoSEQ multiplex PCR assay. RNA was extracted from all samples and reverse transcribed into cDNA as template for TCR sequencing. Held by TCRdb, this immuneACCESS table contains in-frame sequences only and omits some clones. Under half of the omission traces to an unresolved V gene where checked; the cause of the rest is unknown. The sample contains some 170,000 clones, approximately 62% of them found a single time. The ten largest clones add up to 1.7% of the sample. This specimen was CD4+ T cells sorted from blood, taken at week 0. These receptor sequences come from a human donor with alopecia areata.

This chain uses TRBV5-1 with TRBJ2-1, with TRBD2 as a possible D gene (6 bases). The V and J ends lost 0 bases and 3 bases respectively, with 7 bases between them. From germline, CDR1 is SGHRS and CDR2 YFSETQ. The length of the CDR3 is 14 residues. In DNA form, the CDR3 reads TGCGCCAGCAGCTTGGATAGCGGCTACAATGAGCAGTTCTTC. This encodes CASSLDSGYNEQFF.

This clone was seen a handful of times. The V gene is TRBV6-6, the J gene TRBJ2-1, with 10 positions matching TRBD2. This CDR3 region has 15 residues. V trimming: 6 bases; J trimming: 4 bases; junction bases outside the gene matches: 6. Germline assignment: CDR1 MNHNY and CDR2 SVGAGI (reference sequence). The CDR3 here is CASSHLAGEYNEQFF. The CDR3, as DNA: TGTGCCAGCAGCCATCTAGCGGGAGAGTACAATGAGCAGTTCTTC.